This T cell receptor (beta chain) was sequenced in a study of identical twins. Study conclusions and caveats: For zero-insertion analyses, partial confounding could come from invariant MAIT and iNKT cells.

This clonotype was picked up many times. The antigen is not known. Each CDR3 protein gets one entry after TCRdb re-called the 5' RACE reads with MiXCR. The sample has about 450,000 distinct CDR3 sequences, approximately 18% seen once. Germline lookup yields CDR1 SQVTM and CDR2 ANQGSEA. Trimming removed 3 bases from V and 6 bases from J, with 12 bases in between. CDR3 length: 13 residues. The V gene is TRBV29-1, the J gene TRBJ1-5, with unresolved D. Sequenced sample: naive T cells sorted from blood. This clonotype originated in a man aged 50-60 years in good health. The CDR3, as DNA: TGCAGCGTTGAGATAGGACGTAGTCAGCCCCAGCATTTT. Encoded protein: CSVEIGRSQPQHF. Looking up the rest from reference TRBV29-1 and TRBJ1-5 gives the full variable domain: SAVISQKPSRDICQRGTSLTIQCQVDSQVTMMFWYRQQPGQSLTLIATANQGSEATYESGFVIDKFPISRPNLTFSTLTVSNMSPEDSSIYLCSVEIGRSQPQHFGDGTRLSIL.